These T cell receptor beta chains were read from a single sample in a study of T cell responses to AZD1222 COVID-19 vaccine. The data were produced by immunoSEQ multiplex PCR, yet TCRdb's version contains in-frame clones alone and is incomplete. The top ten clones hold roughly 1.3% of a sample with roughly 150,000 clones, around 90% of them seen once. The specimen comprised peripheral blood, sampled on day 0 of AZD1222 vaccination. The origin of the receptors is an adult in good health. CDR3s leave out the opening cysteine and the closing phenylalanine or tryptophan. The D gene is left open where the match is weak. The listing skips clone size in some rows; elsewhere it reads once, few, many or a size class.

D: TRBD2; J: TRBJ2-1; V: TRBV6-5; size: NA; CDR3: ASSSSLAGGDNEQF
D: NA; J: TRBJ1-1; V: TRBV7-8; size: once; CDR3: ASSLAEGTEAF
D: NA; J: TRBJ2-7; V: TRBV30; size: once; CDR3: AWSIRSTGYEQY
D: NA; J: TRBJ2-6; V: TRBV28; size: NA; CDR3: ASSSGSSGANVLT
D: TRBD1; J: TRBJ1-6; V: TRBV28; size: NA; CDR3: ASSPGTGGYNSPLH
D: NA; J: TRBJ2-5; V: TRBV5-5; size: NA; CDR3: ASMEGSREETQY
D: TRBD2; J: TRBJ2-1; V: TRBV7-9; size: NA; CDR3: ASADLGGNEQF
D: NA; J: TRBJ2-3; V: TRBV12-3/TRBV12-4; size: NA; CDR3: ASTTPPHTQY
D: NA; J: TRBJ1-2; V: TRBV5-1; size: NA; CDR3: ASSSGFRGDGYT
D: TRBD1; J: TRBJ1-1; V: TRBV2; size: NA; CDR3: ASSTGTGSGAF
D: TRBD1; J: TRBJ1-2; V: TRBV4-1; size: NA; CDR3: ASSQEVTGYGYT
D: TRBD1; J: TRBJ1-1; V: TRBV19; size: NA; CDR3: ASSIQGTAVNTEAF
D: NA; J: TRBJ1-3; V: TRBV7-9; size: NA; CDR3: ASSLQSGNTIY
D: NA; J: TRBJ2-5; V: TRBV7-2; size: NA; CDR3: ASSLNLGGPKETQY
D: NA; J: TRBJ1-1; V: TRBV4-1; size: NA; CDR3: ASSKDAGRTEAF
D: TRBD1; J: TRBJ1-2; V: TRBV6-2/TRBV6-3; size: NA; CDR3: ASSDPGQGDGYT